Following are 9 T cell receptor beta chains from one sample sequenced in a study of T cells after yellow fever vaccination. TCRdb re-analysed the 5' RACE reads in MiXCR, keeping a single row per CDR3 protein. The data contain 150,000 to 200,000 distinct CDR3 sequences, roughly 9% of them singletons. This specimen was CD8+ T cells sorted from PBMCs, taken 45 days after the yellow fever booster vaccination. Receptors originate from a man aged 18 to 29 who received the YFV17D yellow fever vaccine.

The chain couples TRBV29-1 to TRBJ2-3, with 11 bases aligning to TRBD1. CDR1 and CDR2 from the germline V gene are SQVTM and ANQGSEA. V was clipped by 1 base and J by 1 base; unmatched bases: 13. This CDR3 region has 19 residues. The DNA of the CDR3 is TGCAGCGTTGAAGGCACCCGGGACAGGGGGACCCTTGGCACAGATACGCAGTATTTT. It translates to CSVEGTRDRGTLGTDTQYF.

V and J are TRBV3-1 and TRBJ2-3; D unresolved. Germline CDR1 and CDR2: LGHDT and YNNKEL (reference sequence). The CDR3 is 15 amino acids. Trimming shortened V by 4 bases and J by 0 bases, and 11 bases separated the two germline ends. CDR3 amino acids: CASSPLGRSTDTQYF. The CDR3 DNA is TGTGCCAGCAGCCCACTCGGGCGGAGCACAGATACGCAGTATTTT.

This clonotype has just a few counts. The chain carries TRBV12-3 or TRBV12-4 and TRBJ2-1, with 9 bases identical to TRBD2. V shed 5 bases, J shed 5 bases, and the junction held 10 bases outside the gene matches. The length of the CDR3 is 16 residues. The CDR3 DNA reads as TGTGCCAGCAGTCGCTATAGCGGGGGAGTCGACAATGAGCAGTTCTTC. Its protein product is CASSRYSGGVDNEQFF.

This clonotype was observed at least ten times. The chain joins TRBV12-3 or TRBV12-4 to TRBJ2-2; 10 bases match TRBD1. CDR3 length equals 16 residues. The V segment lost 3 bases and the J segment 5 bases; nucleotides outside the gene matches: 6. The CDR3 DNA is TGTGCCAGCAGTTTTCCGGACAGGGGGGCTACCGGGGAGCTGTTTTTT. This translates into CASSFPDRGATGELFF.

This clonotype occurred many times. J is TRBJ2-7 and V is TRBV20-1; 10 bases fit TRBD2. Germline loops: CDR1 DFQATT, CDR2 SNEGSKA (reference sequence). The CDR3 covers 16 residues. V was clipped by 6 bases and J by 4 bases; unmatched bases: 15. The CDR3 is CSATVKSSGGRYEQYF. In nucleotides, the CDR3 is TGCAGTGCCACTGTCAAGAGTAGCGGGGGGAGGTACGAGCAGTACTTC.

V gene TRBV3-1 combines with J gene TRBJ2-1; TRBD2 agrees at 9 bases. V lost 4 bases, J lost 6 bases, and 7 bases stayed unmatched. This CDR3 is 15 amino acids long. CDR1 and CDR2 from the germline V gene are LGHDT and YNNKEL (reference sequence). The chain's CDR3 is CASSPAAGGLNEQFF. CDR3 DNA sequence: TGTGCCAGCAGCCCGGCGGCGGGGGGGCTCAATGAGCAGTTCTTC.

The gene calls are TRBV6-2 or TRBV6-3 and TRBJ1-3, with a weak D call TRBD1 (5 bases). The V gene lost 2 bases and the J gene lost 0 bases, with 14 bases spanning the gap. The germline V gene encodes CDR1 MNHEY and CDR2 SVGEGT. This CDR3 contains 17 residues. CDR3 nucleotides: TGTGCCAGCAGTTACCCCCGGGACGGCCACTCTGGAAACACCATATATTTT. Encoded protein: CASSYPRDGHSGNTIYF.

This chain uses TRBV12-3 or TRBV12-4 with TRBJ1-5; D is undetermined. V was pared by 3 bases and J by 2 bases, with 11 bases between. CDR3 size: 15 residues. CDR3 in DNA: TGTGCCAGCAGTTTCCGACCCTTGGGCAATCAGCCCCAGCATTTT. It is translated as CASSFRPLGNQPQHF.

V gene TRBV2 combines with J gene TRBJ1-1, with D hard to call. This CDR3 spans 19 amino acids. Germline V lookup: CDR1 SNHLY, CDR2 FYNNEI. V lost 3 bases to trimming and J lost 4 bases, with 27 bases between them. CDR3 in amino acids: CASSDLPGIHATQGTEAFF. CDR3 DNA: TGTGCCAGCAGTGATCTCCCAGGAATCCACGCCACGCAAGGCACTGAAGCTTTCTTT.